Following are 18 T cell receptor beta chains from one sample sequenced in a study of T cell repertoires in cytomegalovirus infection. Each CDR3 protein gets one entry after TCRdb re-called the reads with MiXCR. Here the sample spans roughly 600,000 distinct CDR3 sequences, 20% to 25% being singletons. Material: CD8+ T cells from PBMCs. All receptors come from a human donor in good health (CMV status not recorded). Some clones in this sample may be carry-over from other donors' samples.

This CDR3 is CASSLKFRTGANVLTF. CDR3 sequence (DNA): TGTGCCAGCAGCCTGAAGTTCCGGACTGGGGCCAACGTCCTGACTTTC. The J gene is TRBJ2-6, the V gene TRBV7-9, with unresolved D. Per germline, CDR1 SEHNR and CDR2 FQNEAQ (reference sequence). V was shortened by 5 bases and J by 2 bases, with 13 bases between the two germline ends. This CDR3 spans 16 amino acids.

The sample holds many counts of this clonotype. The chain has TRBV7-9 and TRBJ2-2, with D unresolved. CDR3 size: 17 residues. CDR1 is SEHNR, CDR2 FQNEAQ, per germline (reference sequence). Trimming left V 5 bases short and J 3 bases short, with 19 bases between. DNA of the CDR3: TGTGCCAGCAGCCCCGGAGTCGGGTATACGGACACCGGGGAGCTGTTTTTT. This gives the protein CASSPGVGYTDTGELFF.

This clonotype was seen repeatedly, ten times or more. The V gene is TRBV12-3 or TRBV12-4, the J gene TRBJ1-5; perhaps TRBD1 as D (6 bases). Trimming took 8 bases from V and 3 from J, leaving 11 bases between them. The CDR3 length is 13 residues. CDR3 bases: TGTGCCAGCCGCGGGGGGCTCAATCAGCCCCAGCATTTT. Translating it yields CASRGGLNQPQHF.

This clonotype was observed a handful of times. The V and J genes are TRBV6-5 and TRBJ2-1, with 10 bases lining up with TRBD2. Germline CDR1 reads MNHEY; CDR2 reads SVGAGI. There are 16 residues in the CDR3. The V segment lost 6 bases and the J segment 5 bases; nucleotides outside the gene matches: 10. In nucleotides, the CDR3 is TGTGCCAGCAGGGTCGATAGCGGGGGGTTGAACAATGAGCAGTTCTTC. It yields the protein CASRVDSGGLNNEQFF.

V gene TRBV6-2 or TRBV6-3 combines with J gene TRBJ2-5; 8 bases are a match to TRBD2. The CDR3 consists of 17 residues. From germline, CDR1 is MNHEY and CDR2 SVGEGT. V trimming: 7 bases; J trimming: 0 bases; junction bases outside the gene matches: 13. The CDR3 coding sequence is TGTGCCAGCACTACTAACATACTACTAGCGGACCAAGAGACCCAGTACTTC. Its protein is CASTTNILLADQETQYF.

This clonotype was detected only a few times. DNA for the CDR3: TGTGCCAGCAGCTTAGTCAGGGTAAGCTCCTACAATGAGCAGTTCTTC. Protein product: CASSLVRVSSYNEQFF. The chain is built from TRBV7-4 and TRBJ2-1; tentative D call: TRBD1 (5 bases). Germline CDR1 SGHVT, CDR2 SQSDAQ. The CDR3 totals 16 residues. Trimming left V 1 base short and J 0 bases short, with 10 bases between.

This clonotype was detected many times. The chain recombines TRBV10-3 with TRBJ2-7; 7 positions agree with TRBD2. This CDR3 contains 11 residues. V was pared by 11 bases and J by 7 bases, with 8 bases of the junction left unmatched. Per the germline V gene, CDR1 is ENHRY and CDR2 is SYGVKD. Written as DNA, the CDR3 is TGTGCCTCCCGAGGGGAGGGTGAGCAGTACGTC. It encodes CASRGEGEQYV.

As to this clonotype: A read error may be the cause here, since a much bigger clone is one base away. The CDR3 nucleotides are TGTGCCAGCATCCCACCGAACAGGGCAACCTACGAGCAGTACTTC. It codes for CASIPPNRATYEQYF. The chain joins TRBV7-8 to TRBJ2-7; weak D call: TRBD1 (6 bases). V was trimmed by 7 bases and J by 2 bases, leaving 18 bases between them. CDR3 length: 15 amino acids. Germline CDR1 is SGHVS and CDR2 is FQNEAQ.

This chain links TRBV27 with TRBJ1-5; D may be TRBD1 (5 bases). The germline V gene encodes CDR1 MNHEY and CDR2 SMNVEV (reference sequence). Trimming cost V 0 bases and J 4 bases, with 7 bases left between them. CDR3 size: 14 residues. CDR3 DNA: TGTGCCAGCAGTTTATCAAGGGGAAATCAGCCCCAGCATTTT. As protein: CASSLSRGNQPQHF.

V and J are TRBV7-9 and TRBJ1-1; D possibly corresponds to TRBD1 (6 bases). CDR1 and CDR2 (germline): SEHNR, FQNEAQ (reference sequence). V lost 7 bases and J 5 bases, leaving 17 bases between the germline ends. The CDR3 extends over 14 amino acids. The CDR3 loop reads CASNKMGRGTEAFF. The CDR3 DNA sequence: TGTGCCAGCAACAAAATGGGCAGGGGAACTGAAGCTTTCTTT. The entire variable domain, with the rest obtained from reference TRBV7-9 and TRBJ1-1, is as follows: DTGVSQNPRHKITKRGQNVTFRCDPISEHNRLYWYRQTLGQGPEFLTYFQNEAQLEKSRLLSDRFSAERPKGSFSTLEIQRTEQGDSAMYLCASNKMGRGTEAFFGQGTRLTVV.

In the case of this clonotype: Just one base apart from a much larger clone, this may be a read error. The chain carries TRBV28 and TRBJ1-2; D gene unclear. Germline V lookup: CDR1 MDHEN, CDR2 SYDVKM. The CDR3 has 15 amino acids. CDR3 nucleotide sequence: TGTGCCAACAGTTTAATAGGAACGGCTAACTATGGCTACACCTTC. Amino acids: CANSLIGTANYGYTF.

The chain couples TRBV12-3 or TRBV12-4 to TRBJ2-1, with 9 bases that match TRBD2. The CDR3 runs to 14 residues. With 3 bases clipped from V and 8 bases from J, the junction kept 5 bases outside the gene matches. CDR3 amino acids: CASSFRGGADEQFF. CDR3 coding DNA: TGTGCCAGCAGTTTCCGCGGGGGGGCCGATGAGCAGTTCTTC.

The V and J genes are TRBV5-6 and TRBJ1-2; TRBD1 might be the D (5 bases). The germline V gene has CDR1 SGHDT and CDR2 YYEEEE. V was pared by 4 bases and J by 4 bases, with 20 bases between. This CDR3 region has 16 residues. CDR3 sequence (DNA): TGTGCCAGCAGCCCCGCCCGGCGGGGGGTAGGCTATGGCTACACCTTC. Protein product: CASSPARRGVGYGYTF.

The chain recombines TRBV7-4 with TRBJ2-7; 13 bases are a match to TRBD2. The ends lost 4 bases at V and 2 bases at J; junction bases unmatched: 8. CDR1 is SGHVT, CDR2 SQSDAQ, per germline. This CDR3 region has 17 residues. The CDR3 bases are TGTGCCAGCAGCTCGACTAGCGGGGGGTTTTTACCCTACGAGCAGTACTTC. This sequence encodes CASSSTSGGFLPYEQYF.

The chain has TRBV29-1 and TRBJ2-7, with a possible D match to TRBD1 (6 bases). Germline V gives CDR1 SQVTM, CDR2 ANQGSEA. The CDR3 runs to 15 residues. Trimming removed 6 bases from V and 2 bases from J, with 20 bases in between. Here the CDR3 DNA reads TGCAGCGTAGGCCGACCGGGACACGACCCCTACGAGCAGTACTTC. Its translation: CSVGRPGHDPYEQYF.

With respect to this clonotype: One end of the junction does not line up with germline, which may come from a read error. The rearrangement joins TRBV27 to TRBJ2-2; D is undetermined. Germline loops: CDR1 MNHEY, CDR2 SMNVEV (reference sequence). This CDR3 comprises 15 residues. CDR3: CANSFLSLNTGELFF. In DNA form, the CDR3 reads TGTGCCAACAGTTTCTTATCGCTGAACACCGGGGAGCTGTTTTTT.

Many counts were recorded for this clonotype. The chain combines TRBV11-1 with TRBJ2-7; D is undetermined. CDR3 length: 9 residues. The V end was cut by 7 bases, the J end by 9 bases, with 7 bases between. Germline V gene lookup returns CDR1 SGHAT and CDR2 FQDESV (reference sequence). Here the CDR3 DNA reads TGTGCCAGCATATGGTCGCAGTACGTC. Translating gives CASIWSQYV.

There are many counts of this clonotype. This chain links TRBV7-2 with TRBJ2-7, with 13 bases identical to TRBD2. Trimming cost V 4 bases and J 4 bases; bases outside gene matches: 4. The CDR3 extends over 15 amino acids. Germline values: CDR1 SGHTA, CDR2 FQGNSA. The CDR3: CASSSLAGGQYEQYV. The CDR3 nucleotides are TGTGCCAGCAGCTCACTAGCGGGGGGGCAATACGAGCAGTACGTC.